This T cell receptor (beta chain) originates from a study of blood T cell repertoires in COVID-19. TCRdb keeps only in-frame clones here, not all; method: immunoSEQ multiplex PCR. The sample includes over 100,000 clones, about nine tenths of them seen just once. The sequence was collected from a woman in her seventies with COVID-19, enrolled during active disease. Sample: peripheral blood.

CDR3 coding DNA: TGTGCCTCTTCAGGACAGGGATCAGATACGCAGTATTTT. Its protein is CASSGQGSDTQYF. This rearrangement joins TRBV19 to TRBJ2-3, with 8 nucleotides matching TRBD1. Germline CDR1 and CDR2: LNHDA and SQIVND (reference sequence). The CDR3 contains 13 residues. The ends lost 11 bases at V and 4 bases at J; junction bases unmatched: 8. Combining the CDR3 with reference TRBV19 and TRBJ2-3 gives the whole variable domain DGGITQSPKYLFRKEGQNVTLSCEQNLNHDAMYWYRQDPGQGLRLIYYSQIVNDFQKGDIAEGYSVSREKKESFPLTVTSAQKNPTAFYLCASSGQGSDTQYFGPGTRLTVL.